The 18 T cell receptor beta chains below all came from one sample that was sequenced in a study of blood T cell repertoires in COVID-19. Clones were read by immunoSEQ multiplex PCR, and TCRdb kept only the in-frame ones, dropping some. Among nearly 350,000 clones listed, approximately 87% were seen once. The source material was peripheral blood. These receptor sequences come from a woman aged 50 to 60 with COVID-19, enrolled during active disease.

This clone was counted a few times. The chain links TRBV6-1 to TRBJ2-7; 7 bases line up with TRBD1. Looked up from germline, CDR1 is MNHNS and CDR2 is SASEGT. The CDR3 consists of 15 residues. After removal of 0 bases from V and 2 bases from J, the junction contained 4 bases not matched to a gene. The CDR3 loop reads CASSEAWQGAYEQYF. CDR3 in DNA: TGTGCCAGCAGTGAAGCGTGGCAGGGGGCCTACGAGCAGTACTTC.

The chain links TRBV6-6 to TRBJ2-7; 9 positions agree with TRBD1. CDR3 length: 13 amino acids. Looked up from germline, CDR1 is MNHNY and CDR2 is SVGAGI (reference sequence). With 6 bases clipped from V and 9 bases from J, the junction kept 9 bases outside the gene matches. The CDR3 region is CASRPGQGKGQYF. The CDR3 coding sequence is TGTGCCAGCAGACCGGGACAGGGAAAGGGGCAGTACTTC.

The chain uses TRBV4-1 and TRBJ2-7, with a weak D call TRBD2 (6 bases). V lost 2 bases and J 2 bases, leaving 16 bases between the germline ends. This CDR3 is built from 16 residues. CDR1 is MGHRA and CDR2 is YSYEKL in the germline V gene. The CDR3 is CASSQSWRDPAYEQYF. CDR3 nucleotide sequence: TGCGCCAGCAGCCAAAGCTGGCGGGACCCAGCCTACGAGCAGTACTTC.

V gene TRBV19 combines with J gene TRBJ1-5, with TRBD1 as a possible D gene (6 bases). This CDR3 is 13 amino acids long. The germline V gene encodes CDR1 LNHDA and CDR2 SQIVND (reference sequence). Deletions cut 3 bases from V and 6 bases from J, with 9 bases between. DNA for the CDR3: TGTGCCAGTAGTATTCTAGGGGGTCAGCCCCAGCATTTT. Translation gives CASSILGGQPQHF.

The V gene is TRBV19, the J gene TRBJ2-7; 8 bases fit TRBD1. The V segment lost 5 bases and the J segment 0 bases; nucleotides outside the gene matches: 12. Germline V gives CDR1 LNHDA, CDR2 SQIVND (reference sequence). The CDR3 is 17 amino acids. The CDR3 sequence is CASSPSPSGGASYEQYF. In DNA form, the CDR3 reads TGTGCCAGTAGTCCCTCCCCTTCAGGGGGCGCCTCCTACGAGCAGTACTTC.

Only a few counts were recorded for this clone. CDR3 protein: CASSPGGTGAQPQHF. CDR3 sequence (DNA): TGCGCCAGCAGCCCCGGAGGGACAGGCGCTCAGCCCCAGCATTTT. The chain carries TRBV5-1 and TRBJ1-5; 8 bases map to TRBD1. This CDR3 contains 15 residues. Germline V gives CDR1 SGHRS, CDR2 YFSETQ. Trimming cost V 4 bases and J 6 bases; bases outside gene matches: 9.

The V call is TRBV6-5, the J call TRBJ2-5, with TRBD1 matching 7 bases. V lost 9 bases, J lost 3 bases, and 7 bases stayed unmatched. This CDR3 contains 13 residues. Germline-derived CDR1 and CDR2 are MNHEY and SVGAGI. CDR3: CASESTGEETQYF. The DNA for the CDR3 is TGTGCCAGTGAATCTACAGGGGAAGAGACCCAGTACTTC.

This clone was seen once. The J gene is TRBJ2-3, the V gene TRBV2, with D possibly matching TRBD2 (6 bases). CDR1 is SNHLY and CDR2 is FYNNEI in the germline V gene. The ends were cut back, 4 bases at V and 2 bases at J, with 13 bases in the middle. This CDR3 has 15 amino acids. CDR3 protein: CASSAPGLLTDTQYF. CDR3 coding DNA: TGTGCCAGCAGTGCCCCGGGACTTCTCACAGATACGCAGTATTTT.

This clone was seen many times. The chain carries TRBV30 and TRBJ1-1; TRBD1 matches 8 bases. The CDR3 sequence is 13 residues long. The J segment lost 7 bases and the V segment lost 1 base, leaving 5 bases of the junction unmatched. Germline V gene data show CDR1 as GTSNPN and CDR2 as SVGIG (reference sequence). CDR3 amino acids: CAWSGAGTGEAFF. Here the CDR3 DNA reads TGTGCCTGGAGTGGAGCCGGGACAGGTGAAGCTTTCTTT. The variable domain in full, completed from reference TRBV30 and TRBJ1-1, reads SQTIHQWPATLVQPVGSPLSLECTVEGTSNPNLYWYRQAAGRGLQLLFYSVGIGQISSEVPQNLSASRPQDRQFILSSKKLLLSDSGFYLCAWSGAGTGEAFFGQGTRLTVV.

V is TRBV27 and J is TRBJ1-6, with 8 positions matching TRBD1. After removal of 7 bases from V and 7 bases from J, the junction contained 6 bases not matched to a gene. Per the germline V gene, CDR1 is MNHEY and CDR2 is SMNVEV (reference sequence). The CDR3 covers 14 residues. CDR3 loop: CASTRTGQNSPLHF. The CDR3 coding sequence is TGTGCCAGCACTAGGACAGGGCAGAATTCACCCCTCCACTTT.

This sequence joins TRBV2 and TRBJ1-3, with TRBD1 identical over 7 bases. With V trimmed by 4 bases and J by 2 bases, 2 bases remained unmatched. Germline V CDR1 and CDR2: SNHLY, FYNNEI. This CDR3 contains 14 residues. The CDR3 region has the DNA TGTGCCAGCAGTGGACAGGGAGCTGGAAACACCATATATTTT. Its translation: CASSGQGAGNTIYF.

The chain has TRBV7-6 and TRBJ2-3, with 7 bases fitting TRBD2. Germline V lookup: CDR1 SGHVS, CDR2 FNYEAQ. This CDR3 comprises 16 residues. Trimming took 1 base from V and 0 from J; bases not matched to a gene: 4. This CDR3 reads CASSLGTSVSTDTQYF. The CDR3 DNA reads as TGTGCCAGCAGCTTAGGAACTAGCGTGAGCACAGATACGCAGTATTTT.

As DNA, the CDR3 is TGTGCCAGCAGTTTAAAGGCAGGAACCTACGAGCAGTACTTC. Amino acid sequence: CASSLKAGTYEQYF. The chain carries TRBV27 and TRBJ2-7, with D unresolved. Trimming took off 2 bases at V and 2 bases at J, with 10 bases between the two ends. Germline loops: CDR1 MNHEY, CDR2 SMNVEV (reference sequence). This CDR3 contains 14 residues.

The gene calls are TRBV18 and TRBJ2-7; 9 bases are a match to TRBD1. J was trimmed by 5 bases and V by 8 bases; bases with no gene match: 7. This CDR3 region has 13 residues. The germline V gene has CDR1 KGHSH and CDR2 LQKENI. The CDR3 region has the DNA TGTGCCAGCCGACCGGGACAGGGAAACGAGCAGTACTTC. It yields the protein CASRPGQGNEQYF.

There are a few counts of this clone. The gene calls are TRBV19 and TRBJ2-7, with D perhaps TRBD2 (5 bases). Trimming took 7 bases from V and 6 from J, leaving 22 bases between them. This CDR3 is 15 amino acids long. CDR1 is LNHDA and CDR2 is SQIVND in the germline V gene (reference sequence). The DNA of the CDR3 is TGTGCCAGTAAAGCTATTTGGACTGGCCCTGGCGAGCAGTACTTC. As protein: CASKAIWTGPGEQYF.

This chain joins TRBV30 and TRBJ2-7; 12 nucleotides match TRBD1. This CDR3 has 15 amino acids. Per germline, CDR1 GTSNPN and CDR2 SVGIG (reference sequence). The V gene end was trimmed by 3 bases and the J gene end by 6 bases; junction bases not matched to a gene: 9. The CDR3 sequence is CAWRPTGQGAFEQYF. The CDR3 DNA reads TGTGCCTGGAGACCGACGGGACAGGGGGCGTTCGAGCAGTACTTC.

This chain joins TRBV7-9 and TRBJ2-2; 8 positions match TRBD2. V shed 3 bases and J 0 bases; nucleotides not matched to a gene: 6. The CDR3 runs 17 residues. Germline-derived CDR1 and CDR2 are SEHNR and FQNEAQ (reference sequence). DNA of the CDR3: TGTGCCAGCAGCTTCGCAGCGGGAGACCCGAACACCGGGGAGCTGTTTTTT. Residues: CASSFAAGDPNTGELFF.

The chain uses TRBV2 and TRBJ1-1; D is possibly TRBD1 (5 bases). The length of the CDR3 is 13 residues. The germline V gene has CDR1 SNHLY and CDR2 FYNNEI. The ends were cut back, 4 bases at V and 4 bases at J, with 10 bases in the middle. CDR3 in amino acids: CASSAGLRTEAFF. CDR3 nucleotides: TGTGCCAGCAGTGCAGGGTTACGCACTGAAGCTTTCTTT.